Sequencing of this T cell receptor (beta chain) was carried out in a study of blood T cell repertoires in COVID-19. At the level of the study: The samples span acute and convalescent COVID-19 from the United States, Italy and Spain. From T cells, B-cell-depleted T cells, or PBMCs came the material, which was cDNA or gDNA.

Sequenced by immunoSEQ multiplex PCR; TCRdb stores in-frame clones only, minus some. This sample has approximately 61,000 clones; around 85% occur once, and the top ten carry around 5.8%. There are 14 residues in the CDR3. Germline V gene data show CDR1 as MGHRA and CDR2 as YSYEKL. The V and J ends lost 1 base and 5 bases respectively, with 9 bases between them. The specimen sequenced was peripheral blood. The TCR was taken from a woman between 65 and 79 years old with acute or convalescent COVID-19. This chain joins TRBV4-1 and TRBJ1-5; the D gene is possibly TRBD1 (5 bases). The CDR3 spells CASSQVTAYQPQHF. The CDR3, as DNA: TGCGCCAGCAGCCAAGTGACAGCATATCAGCCCCAGCATTTT.